A single T cell receptor beta chain is shown here with its context. V lost 1 base, J lost 6 bases, and 9 bases lay in between. Germline values: CDR1 MNHEY, CDR2 SVGAGI. The CDR3 is 14 amino acids. Per the study methods: For nucleated cells, counts were estimated from reference gene primer amplification. The repertoire was sequenced with immunoSEQ multiplex PCR; TCRdb's copy has only in-frame clones and lacks some. D and trimming were read from the DNA, whereas the V and J calls and clone size are those reported in that table. The data hold about 230,000 clones, with 85% to 90% observed a single time. Those enrolled in Seattle joined during active infection and were followed longitudinally afterward. This entry comes from a study of blood T cell repertoires in COVID-19.

The genes are TRBV6-5 and TRBJ1-4, with D maybe TRBD1 (5 bases). This TCR came from a man between 50 and 59 years old with COVID-19, enrolled during active disease. The sample comprised peripheral blood. Here the CDR3 DNA reads TGTGCCAGCAGTTACTTCATGGGGCATGAAAAACTGTTTTTT. Residues: CASSYFMGHEKLFF.